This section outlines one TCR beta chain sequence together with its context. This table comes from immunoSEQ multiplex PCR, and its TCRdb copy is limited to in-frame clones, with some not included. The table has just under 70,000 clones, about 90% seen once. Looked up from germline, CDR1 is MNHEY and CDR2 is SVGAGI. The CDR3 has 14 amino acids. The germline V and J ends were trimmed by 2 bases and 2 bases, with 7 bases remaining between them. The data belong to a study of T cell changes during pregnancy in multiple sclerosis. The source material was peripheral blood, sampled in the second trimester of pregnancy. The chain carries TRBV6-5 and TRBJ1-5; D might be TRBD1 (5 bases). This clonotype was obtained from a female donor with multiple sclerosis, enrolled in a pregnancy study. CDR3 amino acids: CASSYGAGNQPQHF. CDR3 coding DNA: TGTGCCAGCAGTTACGGGGCAGGCAATCAGCCCCAGCATTTT.